This entry concerns a single TCR beta chain. Antigen specificity is unknown. The germline V gene encodes CDR1 SGHTA and CDR2 FQGNSA. The CDR3 spans 17 residues. The V segment lost 5 bases and the J segment 4 bases; nucleotides outside the gene matches: 11. Separate from the roughly 700-subject first cohort was the roughly 130-subject validation cohort, to which the donors belonged. Sequenced by immunoSEQ multiplex PCR; TCRdb stores in-frame clones only, minus some. The data hold 110,000 to 150,000 clones, with around 93% observed a single time. The data belong to a study of cytomegalovirus exposure and HLA in healthy donors. Study context: The approximately 720 first-cohort repertoires and the 100 to 150 validation repertoires shared the same platform, a later analysis reported. Study-wide points: Reported performance of the classifier showed diagnosis of cytomegalovirus status with high specificity and sensitivity.

V is TRBV7-2 and J is TRBJ1-5, with 10 positions matching TRBD1. The sample comprised PBMCs. This TCR was sampled from a man in his late teens or twenties in good health and CMV-seropositive. Written as DNA, the CDR3 is TGTGCCAGCAGCACGACCGGGACAGGGGAAAGAAATCAGCCCCAGCATTTT. This encodes CASSTTGTGERNQPQHF. The full variable domain, in which reference TRBV7-2 and TRBJ1-5 provide the parts outside the CDR3, is GAGVSQSPSNKVTEKGKDVELRCDPISGHTALYWYRQSLGQGLEFLIYFQGNSAPDKSGLPSDRFSAERTGGSVSTLTIQRTQQEDSAVYLCASSTTGTGERNQPQHFGDGTRLSIL.